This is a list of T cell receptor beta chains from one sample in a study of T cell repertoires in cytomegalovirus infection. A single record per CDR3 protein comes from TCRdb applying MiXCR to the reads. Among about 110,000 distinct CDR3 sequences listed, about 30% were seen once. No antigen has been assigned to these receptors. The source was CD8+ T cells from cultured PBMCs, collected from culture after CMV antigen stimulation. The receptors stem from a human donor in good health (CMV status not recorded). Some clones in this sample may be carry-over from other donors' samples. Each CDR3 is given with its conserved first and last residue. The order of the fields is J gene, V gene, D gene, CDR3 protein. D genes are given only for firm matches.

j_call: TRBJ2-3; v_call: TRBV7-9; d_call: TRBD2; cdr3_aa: CASSLTSGGPEAQYF
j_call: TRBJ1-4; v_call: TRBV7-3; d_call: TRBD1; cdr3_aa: CASSLPSGGGGEKLFF
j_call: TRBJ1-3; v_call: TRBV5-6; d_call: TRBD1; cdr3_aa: CASAGLGTAGNTIYF
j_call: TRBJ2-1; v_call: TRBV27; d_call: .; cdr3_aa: CASSPPPTSNEQFF
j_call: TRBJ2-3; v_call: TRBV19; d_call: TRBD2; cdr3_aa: CASSPIAGGQGDTQYF
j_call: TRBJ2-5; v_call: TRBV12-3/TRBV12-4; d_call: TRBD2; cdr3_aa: CASSPFEGLAAGETQYF
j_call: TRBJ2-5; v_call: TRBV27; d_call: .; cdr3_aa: CASRQTGYQETQYF
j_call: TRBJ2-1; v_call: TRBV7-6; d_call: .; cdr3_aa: CASSLGLNNEQFF
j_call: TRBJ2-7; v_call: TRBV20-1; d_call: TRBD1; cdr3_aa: CSARDGTGDYEQYF
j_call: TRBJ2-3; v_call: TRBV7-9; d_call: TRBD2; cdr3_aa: CASSLPRDSGGSTDTQYF
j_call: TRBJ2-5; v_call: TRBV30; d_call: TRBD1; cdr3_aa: CAEPERDREETQYF
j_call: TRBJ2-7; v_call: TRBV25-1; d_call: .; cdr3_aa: CASSDGGYEQYF
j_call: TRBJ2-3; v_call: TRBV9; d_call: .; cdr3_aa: CASSVTSTDTQYF
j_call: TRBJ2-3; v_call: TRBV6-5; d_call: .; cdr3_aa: CASSYSGGLYGTDTQYF
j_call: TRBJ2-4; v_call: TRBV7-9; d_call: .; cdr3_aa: CASSPEGGQGIQYF
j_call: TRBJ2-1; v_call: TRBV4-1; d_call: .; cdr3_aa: CASSQEEDSYNEQFF
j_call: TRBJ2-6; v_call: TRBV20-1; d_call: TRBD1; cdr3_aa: CSALQGAYGANVLTF
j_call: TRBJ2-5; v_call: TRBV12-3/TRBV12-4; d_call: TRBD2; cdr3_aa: CASARLARQETQYF
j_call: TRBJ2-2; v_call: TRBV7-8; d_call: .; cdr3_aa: CASSLPNTGELFF
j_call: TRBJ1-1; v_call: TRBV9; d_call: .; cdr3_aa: CASSVDKGRNTEAFF
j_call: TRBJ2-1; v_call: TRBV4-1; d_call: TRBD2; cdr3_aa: CASSQEDLAGANNEQFF
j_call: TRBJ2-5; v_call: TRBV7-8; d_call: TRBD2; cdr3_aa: CASSLVASGGQETQYF
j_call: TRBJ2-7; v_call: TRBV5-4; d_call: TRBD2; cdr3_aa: CASSSPLAGDEQYF
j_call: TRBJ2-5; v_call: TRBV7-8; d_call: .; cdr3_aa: CASSPDICGGEETQYF
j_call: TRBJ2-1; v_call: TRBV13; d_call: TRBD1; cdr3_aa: CASSLRDRDLWGNEQFF